The 32 T cell receptor beta chains presented below share a single source sample, sequenced in a study of blood T cell repertoires in COVID-19. Repertoires were generated with immunoSEQ multiplex PCR, while TCRdb's copy carries only in-frame clones and drops some. This sample has about 270,000 clones; 86% occur once, and the top ten carry under 3%. The sequencing input was PBMCs or T cells enriched from blood (not recorded which). The receptor set was obtained from a woman between 18 and 29 years old who had recovered from COVID-19.

A note on this clone: This may be a read error, as it is one base from a much larger clone. The same CDR3 is also encoded by other DNA sequences in this sample. The chain couples TRBV27 to TRBJ2-1; D is uncertain. The germline V and J ends were trimmed by 3 bases and 0 bases, with 3 bases remaining between them. The CDR3 has 13 residues. Germline V gene data show CDR1 as MNHEY and CDR2 as SMNVEV (reference sequence). CDR3 loop: CASSLSSYNEQFF. Written as DNA, the CDR3 is TGTGCCAGCAGTTTGAGCTCCTACAATGAGCAGTTCTTC.

The V call is TRBV5-1, the J call TRBJ2-5; 12 bases are a match to TRBD1. The germline CDR1 and CDR2 sequences are SGHRS and YFSETQ. Trimming cost V 4 bases and J 5 bases; bases outside gene matches: 21. The CDR3 length is 20 residues. DNA for the CDR3: TGCGCCAGCAGCCCGGGTGGGACAGGGGGCGAAAGTTTGGGCCAGGAGACCCAGTACTTC. Its translation: CASSPGGTGGESLGQETQYF.

The chain recombines TRBV2 with TRBJ2-5; 12 bases match TRBD2. The CDR3 totals 15 residues. V dropped 8 bases and J dropped 1; count of bases not matched to a gene: 5. The germline CDR1 and CDR2 sequences are SNHLY and FYNNEI. CDR3 coding DNA: TGTGCCAGCGGGAGGACTAGCGGGGTCCAAGAGACCCAGTACTTC. This gives the protein CASGRTSGVQETQYF.

The chain carries TRBV27 and TRBJ2-5, with 8 bases that match TRBD1. The junction had 10 bases not matched to a gene; V was cut back by 5 bases and J by 5 bases. Germline V gene lookup returns CDR1 MNHEY and CDR2 SMNVEV (reference sequence). The CDR3 covers 15 residues. CDR3 amino acids: CASSLRQGIGETQYF. As DNA, the CDR3 is TGTGCCAGCAGTCTGAGACAGGGGATCGGGGAGACCCAGTACTTC.

This chain connects TRBV7-2 to TRBJ2-1, with 9 bases identical to TRBD2. This CDR3 has 17 amino acids. The V gene end was trimmed by 1 base and the J gene end by 4 bases; junction bases not matched to a gene: 8. The V gene's germline CDR1 is SGHTA and CDR2 FQGNSA. The CDR3 DNA sequence: TGTGCCAGCAGCTTAGTGTTCTTCGCGGGAGGGTACAATGAGCAGTTCTTC. Amino acid sequence: CASSLVFFAGGYNEQFF.

The J gene is TRBJ2-3, the V gene TRBV6-5; D is possibly TRBD2 (6 bases). Trimming took 7 bases from V and 5 from J, leaving 13 bases between them. In germline, CDR1 is MNHEY, CDR2 SVGAGI. This CDR3 region has 13 residues. CDR3 sequence reads: CASILGEVDTQYF. The CDR3 DNA reads TGTGCCAGCATTCTAGGGGAGGTAGATACGCAGTATTTT.

This clone was seen just once. The genes are TRBV7-2 and TRBJ1-1, with D perhaps matching TRBD1 (6 bases). Trimming shortened V by 6 bases and J by 3 bases, and 20 bases separated the two germline ends. The CDR3 contains 16 residues. Germline CDR1 is SGHTA and CDR2 is FQGNSA. The CDR3: CASSPRGGRRHTEAFF. The CDR3, as DNA: TGTGCCAGCAGTCCCCGGGGGGGGCGTCGGCACACTGAAGCTTTCTTT.

In this sample, this clone turned up a few times. The chain employs TRBV19 and TRBJ2-2; 8 bases are shared with TRBD2. The V gene end was trimmed by 7 bases and the J gene end by 5 bases; junction bases not matched to a gene: 12. CDR1 and CDR2 from the germline V gene are LNHDA and SQIVND (reference sequence). The CDR3 length is 16 residues. The CDR3 spells CASKGVGTRGTGELFF. CDR3 DNA: TGTGCCAGTAAGGGGGTCGGGACTAGAGGGACCGGGGAGCTGTTTTTT.

This clone was picked up a small number of times. The rearrangement links TRBV6-1 to TRBJ1-2; TRBD1 matches at 9 bases. Germline CDR1 and CDR2: MNHNS and SASEGT. The CDR3 totals 14 residues. V trimming: 2 bases; J trimming: 6 bases; junction bases outside the gene matches: 4. CDR3 protein: CASSERGTGNGYTF. The DNA of the CDR3 is TGTGCCAGCAGTGAAAGGGGGACAGGGAATGGCTACACCTTC.

This chain uses TRBV4-1 with TRBJ1-5; 7 bases are a match to TRBD1. This CDR3 has 15 amino acids. The ends lost 0 bases at V and 6 bases at J; junction bases unmatched: 5. The germline V gene has CDR1 MGHRA and CDR2 YSYEKL. CDR3 in DNA: TGCGCCAGCAGCCAAGATGGGGGACAGCTTCAGCCCCAGCATTTT. It is translated as CASSQDGGQLQPQHF.

This chain joins TRBV11-2 and TRBJ1-3; D not certain. The CDR3 spans 11 residues. CDR1 and CDR2 from the germline V gene are SGHAT and FQNNGV. V was trimmed by 2 bases and J by 6 bases, leaving 2 bases between them. CDR3 DNA: TGTGCCAGCAGCTTACTAAACACCATATATTTT. Encoded protein: CASSLLNTIYF.

The table lists this clone with a few counts. V gene TRBV27 combines with J gene TRBJ1-2, with D maybe TRBD1 (6 bases). Trimming cost V 0 bases and J 8 bases, with 10 bases left between them. Germline V gene data show CDR1 as MNHEY and CDR2 as SMNVEV (reference sequence). CDR3 length: 13 amino acids. CDR3 residues: CASSLSHREGYTF. The CDR3 DNA follows: TGTGCCAGCAGTTTATCCCACAGGGAGGGCTACACCTTC.

V and J are TRBV4-1 and TRBJ2-7; 10 bases line up with TRBD1. The V gene end was trimmed by 1 base and the J gene end by 0 bases; junction bases not matched to a gene: 0. The CDR3 sequence is 15 residues long. CDR1 and CDR2 from the germline V gene are MGHRA and YSYEKL. CDR3 coding DNA: TGCGCCAGCAGCCAAGGGGACAGGGGCTCCTACGAGCAGTACTTC. It translates to CASSQGDRGSYEQYF.

The chain employs TRBV5-4 and TRBJ1-1; possible D gene TRBD1, 6 bases. From germline, CDR1 is SGHNT and CDR2 YYREEE (reference sequence). This CDR3 contains 17 residues. Trimming removed 3 bases at V and 7 bases at J, with 25 bases between. The CDR3: CASSSFQGTGKGDEAFF. The CDR3 nucleotides read TGTGCCAGCAGCTCTTTTCAGGGGACGGGAAAAGGGGATGAAGCTTTCTTT.

The V call is TRBV19, the J call TRBJ2-3; 11 bases fit TRBD2. V lost 3 bases to trimming and J lost 4 bases; unmatched junction nucleotides: 12. The CDR3 spans 18 residues. Germline V gene sequence: CDR1 LNHDA, CDR2 SQIVND (reference sequence). The CDR3 loop is CASSITLAGGLWADTQYF. The DNA for the CDR3 is TGTGCCAGTAGTATCACGCTAGCGGGGGGCCTCTGGGCAGATACGCAGTATTTT. Full variable domain (outside the CDR3, taken from reference TRBV19 and TRBJ2-3): DGGITQSPKYLFRKEGQNVTLSCEQNLNHDAMYWYRQDPGQGLRLIYYSQIVNDFQKGDIAEGYSVSREKKESFPLTVTSAQKNPTAFYLCASSITLAGGLWADTQYFGPGTRLTVL.

V is TRBV11-2 and J is TRBJ2-1, with a possible D match to TRBD1 (5 bases). Trimming took off 4 bases at V and 3 bases at J, with 16 bases between the two ends. The germline V gene has CDR1 SGHAT and CDR2 FQNNGV. The CDR3 covers 16 residues. The CDR3 DNA is TGTGCCAGCAGCTCTCCCCTTTTGACAGTCTACAATGAGCAGTTCTTC. The encoded protein is CASSSPLLTVYNEQFF. Looking up the rest from reference TRBV11-2 and TRBJ2-1 gives the full variable domain: EAGVAQSPRYKIIEKRQSVAFWCNPISGHATLYWYQQILGQGPKLLIQFQNNGVVDDSQLPKDRFSAERLKGVDSTLKIQPAKLEDSAVYLCASSSPLLTVYNEQFFGPGTRLTVL.

Concerning this clone itself: Distinct nucleotide sequences in the sample also encode this CDR3. J is TRBJ1-1 and V is TRBV3-1 (or the pseudogene TRBV3-2); TRBD1 matches 7 bases. The CDR3 covers 13 residues. In germline, CDR1 is LGHDT, CDR2 YNNKEL (reference sequence). J was trimmed by 3 bases and V by 5 bases; bases with no gene match: 3. This chain's CDR3 is CASSSTGDTEAFF. The CDR3 DNA is TGTGCCAGCAGCTCTACAGGGGACACTGAAGCTTTCTTT.

A note on this clone: Other DNA sequences within the sample encode an identical CDR3. CDR3 sequence (DNA): TGTGCCAGTAGTATTGCAGGGGGCACTGAAGCTTTCTTT. Protein sequence: CASSIAGGTEAFF. This chain links TRBV19 with TRBJ1-1; 7 bases align to TRBD1. The CDR3 runs to 13 residues. Germline-derived CDR1 and CDR2 are LNHDA and SQIVND (reference sequence). Germline trimming cut 3 bases from V and 4 bases from J; bases unmatched to any gene: 2.

This clone was observed once. The chain recombines TRBV4-3 with TRBJ2-2; 9 bases are shared with TRBD2. V lost 1 base, J lost 3 bases, and 3 bases stayed unmatched. Per germline, CDR1 LGHNA and CDR2 YSLEER. The CDR3 extends over 16 amino acids. CDR3 sequence (DNA): TGCGCCAGCAGCCAAGGATCTAGCGGGGACACCGGGGAGCTGTTTTTT. Protein product: CASSQGSSGDTGELFF.

The V gene is TRBV28, the J gene TRBJ1-6; maybe TRBD1 (6 bases). V was trimmed by 6 bases and J by 8 bases, leaving 17 bases between them. CDR1 is MDHEN and CDR2 is SYDVKM in the germline V gene. This CDR3 has 15 amino acids. The CDR3 coding sequence is TGTGCCAGCAGAGACTTGGTGGGGGCGGATTCACCCCTCCACTTT. Translating gives CASRDLVGADSPLHF.

The rearrangement links TRBV6-1 to TRBJ1-3; no reliable D call. CDR3 length: 14 amino acids. Trimming cost V 4 bases and J 6 bases, with 13 bases left between them. CDR1 MNHNS and CDR2 SASEGT come from the germline V gene. CDR3 bases: TGTGCCAGCAGTGCAGGCAGGTCCTTAAACACCATATATTTT. The encoded protein is CASSAGRSLNTIYF.

The genes are TRBV19 and TRBJ2-1, with 10 bases lining up with TRBD2. Germline V CDR1 and CDR2: LNHDA, SQIVND (reference sequence). This CDR3 contains 15 residues. Trimming cost V 3 bases and J 9 bases; bases outside gene matches: 8. The chain's CDR3 is CASSISSGRVGEQFF. The CDR3 DNA reads TGTGCCAGTAGTATTTCAAGCGGGAGGGTCGGTGAGCAGTTCTTC.

The chain combines TRBV6-2 or TRBV6-3 with TRBJ1-4, with D possibly TRBD1 on 6 matching bases. There are 16 residues in the CDR3. The V and J ends lost 0 bases and 5 bases respectively, with 13 bases between them. Germline V gene data show CDR1 as MNHEY and CDR2 as SVGEGT. CDR3 sequence (DNA): TGTGCCAGCAGTTACTCTGAGGACAGATTCAATGAAAAACTGTTTTTT. As protein: CASSYSEDRFNEKLFF.

The V gene is TRBV5-6, the J gene TRBJ1-5; TRBD1 aligns across 7 bases. The trim removed 4 bases at V and 4 bases at J, leaving 8 bases unmatched. Germline V gives CDR1 SGHDT, CDR2 YYEEEE. The CDR3 is 15 residues long. The CDR3 DNA reads TGTGCCAGCAGCGCACCCGGGACAGCGAATCAGCCCCAGCATTTT. This codes for CASSAPGTANQPQHF.

The chain joins TRBV7-8 to TRBJ1-2; tentative D call: TRBD1 (6 bases). This CDR3 has 16 amino acids. Trimming took 1 base from V and 6 from J, leaving 18 bases between them. The germline V gene has CDR1 SGHVS and CDR2 FQNEAQ. In DNA, the CDR3 is TGTGCCAGCAGCTTAGACAGGGTAGGGACGTCCGATGGCTACACCTTC. Its protein product is CASSLDRVGTSDGYTF.

The chain links TRBV10-2 to TRBJ1-6, with a weak D call TRBD1 (6 bases). The CDR3 spans 14 residues. Germline-derived CDR1 and CDR2 are WSHSY and SAAADI. The ends were cut back, 6 bases at V and 2 bases at J, with 8 bases in the middle. DNA for the CDR3: TGCGCCAGCAGATGGGACACCTATAATTCACCCCTCCACTTT. Its translation: CASRWDTYNSPLHF.

The chain links TRBV4-2 to TRBJ1-1; D not certain. Germline V lookup: CDR1 LGHNA, CDR2 YNFKEQ. The germline V and J ends were trimmed by 0 bases and 1 base, with 9 bases remaining between them. This CDR3 is 15 amino acids long. CDR3 loop: CASSQEVASNTEAFF. CDR3 DNA sequence: TGTGCCAGCAGCCAAGAGGTGGCCTCGAACACTGAAGCTTTCTTT.

The genes are TRBV11-2 and TRBJ2-3; 15 positions match TRBD2. Trimming at V came to 4 bases and at J to 2 bases, leaving 4 bases not matched to a gene. Germline values: CDR1 SGHAT, CDR2 FQNNGV. There are 17 residues in the CDR3. The CDR3 spells CASSWTSGGVFTDTQYF. The CDR3, as DNA: TGTGCCAGCAGCTGGACTAGCGGGGGGGTCTTCACAGATACGCAGTATTTT. The variable domain in full, with the rest retrieved from reference TRBV11-2 and TRBJ2-3, is EAGVAQSPRYKIIEKRQSVAFWCNPISGHATLYWYQQILGQGPKLLIQFQNNGVVDDSQLPKDRFSAERLKGVDSTLKIQPAKLEDSAVYLCASSWTSGGVFTDTQYFGPGTRLTVL.

V gene TRBV15 combines with J gene TRBJ1-6, with D unclear. CDR1 and CDR2 from the germline V gene are LNHNV and YYDKDF (reference sequence). V lost 5 bases and J 0 bases, leaving 8 bases between the germline ends. The CDR3 sequence is 15 residues long. The CDR3 nucleotides read TGTGCCACCAGCTCTGGGAGCTCCTATAATTCACCCCTCCACTTT. It yields the protein CATSSGSSYNSPLHF. The full variable domain, rest sourced from reference TRBV15 and TRBJ1-6, is DAMVIQNPRYQVTQFGKPVTLSCSQTLNHNVMYWYQQKSSQAPKLLFHYYDKDFNNEADTPDNFQSRRPNTSFCFLDIRSPGLGDTAMYLCATSSGSSYNSPLHFGNGTRLTVT.

The V call is TRBV9, the J call TRBJ2-6; maybe TRBD1 (6 bases). The CDR3 loop spans 18 amino acids. V lost 0 bases to trimming and J lost 0 bases, with 13 bases between them. In germline, CDR1 is SGDLS, CDR2 YYNGEE. Here the CDR3 DNA reads TGTGCCAGCAGCGTAGCTACCGGACAGTACTCTGGGGCCAACGTCCTGACTTTC. Protein: CASSVATGQYSGANVLTF.

In this sample, this clone turned up once. The chain employs TRBV18 and TRBJ1-1; no definite D call. Per germline, CDR1 KGHSH and CDR2 LQKENI. Between the trimmed V and J ends, which lost 2 bases and 0 bases, there was a span of 7 bases. This CDR3 has 14 amino acids. The CDR3 DNA reads as TGTGCCAGCTCACCAAGCAACTTGAACACTGAAGCTTTCTTT. It yields the protein CASSPSNLNTEAFF.

The chain couples TRBV5-4 to TRBJ1-1; TRBD1 is a possible D gene (5 bases). The V gene lost 0 bases and the J gene lost 2 bases, with 8 bases spanning the gap. CDR1 and CDR2 from the germline V gene are SGHNT and YYREEE (reference sequence). There are 14 residues in the CDR3. Here the CDR3 DNA reads TGTGCCAGCAGCTTGGGGGACTTAAACACTGAAGCTTTCTTT. This sequence encodes CASSLGDLNTEAFF.